This T cell receptor beta chain was sequenced during a study of blood T cell repertoires in COVID-19. In the study's own analysis: From reference gene primer amplification, estimates of nucleated cell counts were derived. Sequencing was performed with immunoSEQ multiplex PCR; in TCRdb, only in-frame clones are kept and a portion is missing. V and J calls and clone size are copied from that table; D and trimming were computed from the DNA. Of about 110,000 clones listed, over 75% were seen once; the top ten hold under 5%. Material for sequencing was peripheral blood. The receptor was isolated from a woman aged 65 to 85 with acute or convalescent COVID-19.

The CDR3 region is CASSQIVRQGMSTGELFF. In DNA, the CDR3 is TGTGCCAGCAGCCAAATCGTCCGGCAGGGGATGTCCACCGGGGAGCTGTTTTTT. V gene TRBV14 combines with J gene TRBJ2-2, with a tentative D call TRBD1 (6 bases). This CDR3 is 18 amino acids long. V dropped 2 bases and J dropped 4 bases, with 20 bases sitting between them. Germline V gene data show CDR1 as SGHDN and CDR2 as FVKESK.